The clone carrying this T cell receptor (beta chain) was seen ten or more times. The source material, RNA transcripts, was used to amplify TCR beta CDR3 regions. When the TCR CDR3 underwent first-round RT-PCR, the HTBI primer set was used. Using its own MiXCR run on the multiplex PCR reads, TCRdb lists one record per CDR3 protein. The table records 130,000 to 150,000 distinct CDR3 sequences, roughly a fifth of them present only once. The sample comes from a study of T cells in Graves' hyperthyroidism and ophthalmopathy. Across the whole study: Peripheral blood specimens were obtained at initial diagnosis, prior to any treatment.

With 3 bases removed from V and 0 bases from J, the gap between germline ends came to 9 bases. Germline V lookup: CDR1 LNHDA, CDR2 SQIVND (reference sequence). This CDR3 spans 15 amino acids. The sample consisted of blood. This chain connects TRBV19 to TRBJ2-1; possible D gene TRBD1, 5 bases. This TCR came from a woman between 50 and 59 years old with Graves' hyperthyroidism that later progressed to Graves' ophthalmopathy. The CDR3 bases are TGTGCCAGTAGTATCTGGACACTCTCCTACAATGAGCAGTTCTTC. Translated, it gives CASSIWTLSYNEQFF.